This T cell receptor (beta chain) was found in a study of vaccination effects on CD4 cells after COVID-19. Study-level points and caveats: Vaccine-induced clones in healthy vaccinees cross-reacted with common cold coronaviruses in only 1 of 255 cases.

The table came from immunoSEQ multiplex PCR; TCRdb's copy has only in-frame clones and leaves some out. This sample yields 70,000 or so clones, of which 65% to 85% are seen a single time; 2.5% to 3% belongs to the top ten. Sequencing in the ViraFEST assay came after antigen-specific CD4+ T cells had been expanded with viral peptide pools, which were used to stimulate PBMC. Scientists isolated CD4+ T cells after a roughly 9-day culture period ended. Absence of prior SARS-CoV-2 infection characterized the vaccine recipients, who showed negative nucleocapsid antibodies. On day 3 and again on day 7, half the medium was replaced with IL-2 medium. To note about this clone: Its antigen is unknown.

The CDR3 is made up of 14 amino acids. Germline loops: CDR1 MNHEY, CDR2 SVGEGT. V dropped 0 bases and J dropped 3 bases, with 6 bases sitting between them. The chain uses TRBV6-2 or TRBV6-3 and TRBJ1-5; D is undetermined. The source material was CD4+ T cells from PBMCs cultured with HCoV-NL63 spike peptides, sampled before COVID-19 vaccination. The receptor comes from a human donor who received a COVID-19 vaccine. CDR3 sequence: CASSYSSVNQPQHF. DNA of the CDR3: TGTGCCAGCAGTTACTCGAGCGTCAATCAGCCCCAGCATTTT.